This is a list of T cell receptor beta chains from one sample in a study of vaccination and CD4 T cells after COVID-19. A single record per CDR3 protein comes from TCRdb applying MiXCR to the PCR reads. The sample contains around 10,000 distinct CDR3 sequences, just under 75% of which appear only once. These receptors are not linked to any known antigen. The source material was CD4+ T cells from blood, cultured in vitro. These receptors all stem from a human donor who had recovered from COVID-19. The CDR3 runs from the conserved cysteine through the conserved F or W. A D gene is named only where the DNA matches it firmly. Size is stated for part of the rows, as once, few or many counts, or as a class when the clone is expanded.

>TRBV5-1|TRBJ1-5|TRBD1|.
CASSLRTGIEPQHF
>TRBV28|TRBJ1-6|.|.
CASISLEVRGSKSPLHF
>TRBV7-2|TRBJ1-5|.|.
CASSLVAGNQPQHF
>TRBV24-1|TRBJ2-3|TRBD1|.
CATSERQGRRTDTQYF
>TRBV6-1|TRBJ2-7|.|.
CASIGTSSYEQYF
>TRBV14|TRBJ2-7|.|once
CASSQDRGDYEQYF
>TRBV20-1|TRBJ2-7|TRBD1|.
CSASTGTYEQYF
>TRBV20-1|TRBJ2-7|.|.
CSAPYRGHSDQYF
>TRBV9|TRBJ2-5|.|.
CASSPGGPYQETQYF
>TRBV7-2|TRBJ2-2|TRBD1|few
CASSLGTANTGELFF
>TRBV12-3/TRBV12-4|TRBJ1-2|TRBD1|.
CASSVRTGSLANYGYTF
>TRBV20-1|TRBJ2-1|.|.
CSASGDSYNEQFF
>TRBV25-1|TRBJ1-6|.|.
CASSPAGNSPLHF
>TRBV10-3|TRBJ1-6|.|.
CAISGERPGSPLHF
>TRBV30|TRBJ2-7|.|.
CAWRATGASSYEQYF
>TRBV7-3|TRBJ1-1|.|.
CASSLHALLNTEAFF
>TRBV4-1|TRBJ1-2|.|.
CASSQDRGYTF
>TRBV6-5|TRBJ2-7|.|.
CASSYNVASGSYEQYF